This is a list of T cell receptor beta chains from one sample in a study of post-analysis software for immune sequencing data. TCRdb fed the PCR reads into MiXCR, producing one record per CDR3 protein. Found here are 800,000 to 950,000 distinct CDR3 sequences, 53% of them singletons; the top ten hold roughly 4.4%. Sample: blood. Receptor source: a girl aged 5 to 17 with multiple sclerosis. Both conserved end residues are part of each CDR3. D genes are given only for firm matches. The size field is filled for only some rows; it gives once, few, many or a size class.

clone_size: .; v_call: TRBV25-1; j_call: TRBJ1-2; d_call: TRBD1; cdr3_nt: TGTGCCAGCAGTGAATCTAGCAGGGGGGTCGGCTACACCTTC; cdr3_aa: CASSESSRGVGYTF
clone_size: .; v_call: TRBV11-2; j_call: TRBJ1-1; d_call: TRBD1; cdr3_nt: TGTGCCAGCAGCCATCAATCGACAGGGTATGAAGCTTTCTTT; cdr3_aa: CASSHQSTGYEAFF
clone_size: few; v_call: TRBV20-1; j_call: TRBJ2-5; d_call: .; cdr3_nt: TGCAGTGCTAGAGCCAGTAGGGGACCGGAAGAGACCCAGTACTTC; cdr3_aa: CSARASRGPEETQYF
clone_size: few; v_call: TRBV7-3; j_call: TRBJ2-1; d_call: TRBD2; cdr3_nt: TGTGCCAGCAGCCAGACTAGCGGCCATGAGCAGTTCTTC; cdr3_aa: CASSQTSGHEQFF
clone_size: .; v_call: TRBV5-4; j_call: TRBJ1-6; d_call: .; cdr3_nt: TGTGCCAGCAGCTTGGTGGCGGGGAGCTCCTATAATTCACCCCTCCACTTT; cdr3_aa: CASSLVAGSSYNSPLHF
clone_size: .; v_call: TRBV14; j_call: TRBJ2-2; d_call: TRBD2; cdr3_nt: TGTGCCAGCAGCCAAGATGGGAATATTGCTAGCGGGAAAAGCGGGGAGCTGTTTTTT; cdr3_aa: CASSQDGNIASGKSGELFF
clone_size: .; v_call: TRBV15; j_call: TRBJ2-3; d_call: TRBD2; cdr3_nt: TGTGCCACCAGCAGAGATGGTAGCGGGATCACAGATACGCAGTATTTT; cdr3_aa: CATSRDGSGITDTQYF
clone_size: .; v_call: TRBV6-5; j_call: TRBJ1-1; d_call: .; cdr3_nt: TGTGCCAGCAGTTACGCGGGCAGCACTGAAGCTTTCTTT; cdr3_aa: CASSYAGSTEAFF
clone_size: .; v_call: TRBV6-1; j_call: TRBJ2-3; d_call: .; cdr3_nt: TGTGCCAGCAGTGTTCGACAGGCCGGGTGGGGCACAGATACGCAGTATTTT; cdr3_aa: CASSVRQAGWGTDTQYF
clone_size: once; v_call: TRBV29-1; j_call: TRBJ1-2; d_call: .; cdr3_nt: TGCAGCGTTGAAGAGAAGTCTAACTATGGCTACACCTTC; cdr3_aa: CSVEEKSNYGYTF
clone_size: few; v_call: TRBV29-1; j_call: TRBJ2-1; d_call: .; cdr3_nt: TGCAGCGTTGAGTCACTGCAGGAGCAGTTCTTC; cdr3_aa: CSVESLQEQFF
clone_size: .; v_call: TRBV12-3/TRBV12-4; j_call: TRBJ1-5; d_call: .; cdr3_nt: TGTGCCAGCAGCCGTGGACCGCCGATTAGCAATCAGCCCCAGCATTTT; cdr3_aa: CASSRGPPISNQPQHF
clone_size: once; v_call: TRBV20-1; j_call: TRBJ1-2; d_call: .; cdr3_nt: TGCAGTGCTAGAGATTTGGCGGCTGGAGGCTACACCTTC; cdr3_aa: CSARDLAAGGYTF
clone_size: few; v_call: TRBV7-3; j_call: TRBJ2-6; d_call: .; cdr3_nt: TGTGCCAGCAGCCCCTTTGAGGACGCCCAAGCCACTGGGGCCAACGTCCTGACTTTC; cdr3_aa: CASSPFEDAQATGANVLTF
clone_size: .; v_call: TRBV20-1; j_call: TRBJ1-1; d_call: .; cdr3_nt: TGCAGTGCTAGAGAGGCGGAGGGCGCGGACACTGAAGCTTTCTTT; cdr3_aa: CSAREAEGADTEAFF
clone_size: .; v_call: TRBV6-6; j_call: TRBJ1-5; d_call: TRBD1; cdr3_nt: TGTGCCAGCAGTTTCGGACAGGGTACCAGCAATCAGCCCCAGCATTTT; cdr3_aa: CASSFGQGTSNQPQHF
clone_size: .; v_call: TRBV20-1; j_call: TRBJ2-5; d_call: .; cdr3_nt: TGCAGTGCTGACCAGACTTACCAAGAGACCCAGTACTTC; cdr3_aa: CSADQTYQETQYF
clone_size: .; v_call: TRBV29-1; j_call: TRBJ1-1; d_call: .; cdr3_nt: TGCAGCGTTGAAGGAATGAATGAAGCTTTCTTT; cdr3_aa: CSVEGMNEAFF